These 12 T cell receptor beta chains were all obtained from the same sample, sequenced in a study of blood T cell repertoires in COVID-19. Repertoires were generated with immunoSEQ multiplex PCR, while TCRdb's copy carries only in-frame clones and drops some. This table has about 56,000 clones, roughly nine tenths appearing once. Input material: peripheral blood. Every receptor here comes from an older woman with COVID-19, enrolled during active disease.

The chain joins TRBV11-3 to TRBJ2-4; D is perhaps TRBD2 (6 bases). The germline V gene has CDR1 SGHNT and CDR2 YENEEA. Trimming stripped 3 bases from V and 3 bases from J, with 12 bases between. There are 15 residues in the CDR3. The CDR3 region is CASSLGGGLKNIQYF. CDR3 coding DNA: TGTGCCAGCAGCTTGGGGGGAGGCCTCAAAAACATTCAGTACTTC.

This clone has only one observation. The V call is TRBV2, the J call TRBJ1-4; D gene ambiguous. This CDR3 is 16 amino acids long. V shed 2 bases and J shed 0 bases, with 10 bases lying between them. CDR1 SNHLY and CDR2 FYNNEI come from the germline V gene. The CDR3 DNA is TGTGCCAGCAGTGAATTGGGCCCTGCAACTAATGAAAAACTGTTTTTT. Translation gives CASSELGPATNEKLFF.

The chain recombines TRBV19 with TRBJ2-1, with 14 bases matching TRBD2. CDR3 length: 14 residues. J lost 9 bases, V lost 6 bases, and 4 bases had no gene match. Germline V gene sequence: CDR1 LNHDA, CDR2 SQIVND (reference sequence). The chain's CDR3 is CASSPGLAGVEQFF. CDR3 sequence (DNA): TGTGCCAGTAGCCCGGGACTAGCGGGAGTTGAGCAGTTCTTC.

This clone was recorded once. The chain has TRBV27 and TRBJ1-1; D is undetermined. CDR3 length: 13 amino acids. The V gene's germline CDR1 is MNHEY and CDR2 SMNVEV (reference sequence). Trimming removed 4 bases at V and 8 bases at J, with 14 bases between. This CDR3 is CASSSGNYMEAFF. The CDR3, as DNA: TGTGCCAGCAGTTCGGGAAATTATATGGAAGCTTTCTTT.

The V gene is TRBV20-1, the J gene TRBJ2-7; TRBD1 might be the D (5 bases). Germline V gene sequence: CDR1 DFQATT, CDR2 SNEGSKA (reference sequence). This CDR3 region has 14 residues. V gave up 3 bases and J gave up 2 bases, with 14 bases separating them. CDR3 region: CSASGRAEPYEQYF. CDR3 bases: TGCAGTGCTAGTGGCAGGGCGGAGCCCTACGAGCAGTACTTC.

The chain carries TRBV6-5 and TRBJ1-5; D gene ambiguous. This CDR3 has 11 amino acids. With 6 bases removed from V and 6 bases from J, the gap between germline ends came to 6 bases. CDR1 and CDR2 (germline): MNHEY, SVGAGI. CDR3 sequence reads: CASRQTQPQHF. CDR3 in DNA: TGTGCCAGCAGACAAACTCAGCCCCAGCATTTT.

DNA of the CDR3: TGTGCCTGGACTCGAAGTCGGACAGGGTATATCTATGGCTACACCTTC. Translation gives CAWTRSRTGYIYGYTF. The chain combines TRBV30 with TRBJ1-2; the match to TRBD1 covers 8 bases. Germline CDR1 is GTSNPN and CDR2 is SVGIG (reference sequence). The V gene end was trimmed by 4 bases and the J gene end by 4 bases; junction bases not matched to a gene: 14. The CDR3 has 16 amino acids.

This rearrangement joins TRBV5-6 to TRBJ2-3; a weak D match, TRBD1 (5 bases). Germline V lookup: CDR1 SGHDT, CDR2 YYEEEE. The CDR3 is made up of 17 amino acids. Trimming removed 0 bases from V and 2 bases from J, with 16 bases in between. The CDR3 DNA reads as TGTGCCAGCAGCTTGGGTTTAGGGGTCGGCTTCACAGATACGCAGTATTTT. Translated: CASSLGLGVGFTDTQYF.

The V gene is TRBV7-9, the J gene TRBJ1-1; a weak D match, TRBD1 (5 bases). This CDR3 spans 14 amino acids. The germline gives CDR1 SEHNR, CDR2 FQNEAQ (reference sequence). Trimming took 2 bases from V and 3 from J, leaving 10 bases between them. CDR3 coding DNA: TGTGCCAGCAGCTTAAGACAGATTGACACTGAAGCTTTCTTT. This sequence encodes CASSLRQIDTEAFF.

The chain recombines TRBV6-2 or TRBV6-3 with TRBJ2-7; the match to TRBD1 covers 9 bases. The CDR3 runs 16 residues. Trimming took 6 bases from V and 5 from J; bases not matched to a gene: 14. The germline V gene has CDR1 MNHEY and CDR2 SVGEGT. CDR3: CASSRLGQGRYNEQYF. The CDR3 region has the DNA TGTGCCAGCAGCCGACTCGGACAGGGGCGATACAACGAGCAGTACTTC.

The rearrangement joins TRBV6-5 to TRBJ2-7; possible D gene TRBD2, 5 bases. V lost 5 bases, J lost 2 bases, and 13 bases lay in between. The CDR3 extends over 14 amino acids. Germline CDR1 is MNHEY and CDR2 is SVGAGI. The CDR3 nucleotides are TGTGCCAGCAGTACCGTCGGGGTACCCTACGAGCAGTACTTC. Amino acids: CASSTVGVPYEQYF.

This chain links TRBV25-1 with TRBJ2-2, with no clear D. Deletions cut 8 bases from V and 3 bases from J, with 16 bases between. The V gene's germline CDR1 is MGHDK and CDR2 SYGVNS. The CDR3 consists of 15 residues. CDR3 loop: CASSGSGSYTGELFF. CDR3 nucleotides: TGTGCCAGCTCGGGTTCCGGCAGCTACACCGGGGAGCTGTTTTTT.